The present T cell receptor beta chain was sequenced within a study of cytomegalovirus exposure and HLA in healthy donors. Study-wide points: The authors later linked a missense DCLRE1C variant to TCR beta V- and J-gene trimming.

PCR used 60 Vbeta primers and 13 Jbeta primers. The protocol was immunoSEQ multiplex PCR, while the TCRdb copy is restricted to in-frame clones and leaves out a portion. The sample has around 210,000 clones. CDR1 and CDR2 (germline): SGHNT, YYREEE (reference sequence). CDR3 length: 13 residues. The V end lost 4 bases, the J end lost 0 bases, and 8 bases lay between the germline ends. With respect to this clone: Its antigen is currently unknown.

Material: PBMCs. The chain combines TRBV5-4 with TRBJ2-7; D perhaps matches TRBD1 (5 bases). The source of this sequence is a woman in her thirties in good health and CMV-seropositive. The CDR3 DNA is TGTGCCAGCAGCCCCGACAGCTCCTACGAGCAGTACTTC. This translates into CASSPDSSYEQYF. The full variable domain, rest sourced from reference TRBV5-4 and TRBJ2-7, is ETGVTQSPTHLIKTRGQQVTLRCSSQSGHNTVSWYQQALGQGPQFIFQYYREEENGRGNFPPRFSGLQFPNYSSELNVNALELDDSALYLCASSPDSSYEQYFGPGTRLTVT.